This note documents a single T cell receptor beta chain sequence. Its antigen remains unknown. PCR was performed using 60 Vbeta and 13 Jbeta primers. Profiled with immunoSEQ multiplex PCR; TCRdb holds only in-frame clones, not every one. The repertoire includes fewer than 250,000 clones, around 79% of them detected once, and 1.6% sits in the top ten. This CDR3 spans 13 amino acids. Trimming cost V 7 bases and J 2 bases, with 10 bases left between them. Germline CDR1 is MNHEY and CDR2 is SVGAGI. These data are taken from a study of cytomegalovirus exposure and HLA in healthy donors. Study-wide findings and caveats: TCR beta V- and J-gene trimming was later associated with a missense DCLRE1C variant. What a later analysis showed was that several of the most significant clusters appeared linked to common viral pathogens. Near-uniform donor sequencing depth was presumed by presence/absence analyses.

Material: PBMCs. The chain has TRBV6-5 and TRBJ2-3; tentatively, D is TRBD2 (6 bases). The clonotype was recovered from a woman younger than 35 in good health and CMV-seronegative. The CDR3 bases are TGTGCCAGCAAGGAGGGTGTCACAGATACGCAGTATTTT. This codes for CASKEGVTDTQYF.